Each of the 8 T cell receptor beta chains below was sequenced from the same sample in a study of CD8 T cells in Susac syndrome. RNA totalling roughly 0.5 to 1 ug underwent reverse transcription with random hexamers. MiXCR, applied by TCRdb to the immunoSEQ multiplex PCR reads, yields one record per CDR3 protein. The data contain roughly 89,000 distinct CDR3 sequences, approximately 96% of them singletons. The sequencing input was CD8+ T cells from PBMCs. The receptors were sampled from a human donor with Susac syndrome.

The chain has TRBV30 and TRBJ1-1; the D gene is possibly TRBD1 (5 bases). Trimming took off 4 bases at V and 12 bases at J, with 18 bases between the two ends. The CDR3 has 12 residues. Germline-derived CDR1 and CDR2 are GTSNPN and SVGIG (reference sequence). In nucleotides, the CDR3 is TGTGCCTGGAACTGGGAAGGGGACGATACTTTCTTT. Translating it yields CAWNWEGDDTFF.

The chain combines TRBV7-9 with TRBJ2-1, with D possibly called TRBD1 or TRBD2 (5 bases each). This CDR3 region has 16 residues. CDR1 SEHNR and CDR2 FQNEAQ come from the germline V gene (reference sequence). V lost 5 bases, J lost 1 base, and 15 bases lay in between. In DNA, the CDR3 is TGTGCCAGCAGCGGAGATGAGGGGCGATCCTACAATGAGCAGTTCTTC. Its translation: CASSGDEGRSYNEQFF.

As DNA, the CDR3 is TGCGCCAGCAGCTCAGACCCACAGGGAAGAGGCTACACCTTC. Translation gives CASSSDPQGRGYTF. This chain uses TRBV5-1 with TRBJ1-2; maybe TRBD1 (6 bases). The germline gives CDR1 SGHRS, CDR2 YFSETQ. The CDR3 is 14 residues long. V lost 3 bases and J 8 bases, leaving 17 bases between the germline ends.

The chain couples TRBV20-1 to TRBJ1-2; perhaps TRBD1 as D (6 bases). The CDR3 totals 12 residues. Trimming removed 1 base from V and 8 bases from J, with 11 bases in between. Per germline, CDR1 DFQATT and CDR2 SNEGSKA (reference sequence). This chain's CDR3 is CSARGGARGYTF. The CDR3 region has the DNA TGCAGTGCTAGAGGGGGGGCGCGCGGCTACACCTTC.

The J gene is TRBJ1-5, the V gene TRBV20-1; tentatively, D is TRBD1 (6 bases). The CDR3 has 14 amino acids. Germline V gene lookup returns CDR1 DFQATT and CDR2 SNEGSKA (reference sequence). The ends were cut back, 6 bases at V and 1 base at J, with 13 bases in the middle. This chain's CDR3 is CSARKGGSNQPQHF. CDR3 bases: TGCAGTGCACGGAAGGGGGGAAGCAATCAGCCCCAGCATTTT.

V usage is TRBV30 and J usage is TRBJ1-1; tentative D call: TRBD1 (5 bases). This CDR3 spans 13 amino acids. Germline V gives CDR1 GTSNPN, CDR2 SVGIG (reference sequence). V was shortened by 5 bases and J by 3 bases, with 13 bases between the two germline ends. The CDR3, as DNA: TGTGCCTGGGGCCCTCGGGGGGACACTGAAGCTTTCTTT. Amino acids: CAWGPRGDTEAFF.

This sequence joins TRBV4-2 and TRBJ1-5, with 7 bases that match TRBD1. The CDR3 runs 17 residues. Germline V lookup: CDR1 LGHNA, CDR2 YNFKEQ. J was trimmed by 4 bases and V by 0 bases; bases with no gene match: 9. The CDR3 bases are TGTGCCAGCAGCCAAGAAGACGGGGCAGGGGGAAATCAGCCCCAGCATTTT. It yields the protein CASSQEDGAGGNQPQHF.

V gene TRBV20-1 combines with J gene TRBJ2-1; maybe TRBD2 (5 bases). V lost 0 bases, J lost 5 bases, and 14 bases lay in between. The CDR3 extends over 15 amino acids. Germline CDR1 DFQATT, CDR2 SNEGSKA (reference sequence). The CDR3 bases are TGCAGTGCTAGAGATCTCCGGCGGGCCGACAATGAGCAGTTCTTC. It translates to CSARDLRRADNEQFF.